One T cell receptor beta chain is described in this entry. The antigen remains unidentified. Trimming removed 2 bases at V and 0 bases at J, with 13 bases between. The germline CDR1 and CDR2 sequences are KGHSH and LQKENI. The CDR3 spans 16 residues. TCRdb reprocessed the PCR reads via MiXCR. The data show 23,000 or so clones, with roughly 24% seen just once and 5% to 7% held by the top ten. This record comes from a study of metastatic and nonmetastatic thyroid tumors. Study at large: Both malignant and benign thyroid patients supplied peripheral blood and tumor or nodule tissue samples, across which the repertoires of these patients were then compared.

Patients were all untreated before their thyroid surgery. Study-level points and caveats: TCR beta diversity was reportedly significantly higher in malignant thyroid tumors than benign nodules, in blood and tumor.

This clonotype originated in a female donor with papillary thyroid cancer or a benign thyroid nodule (not recorded which). Some clones in this sample may be carry-over from other donors' samples. The chain employs TRBV18 and TRBJ1-2, with D possibly matching TRBD1 (6 bases). Material: tumor tissue. The CDR3 protein is CASSPYRESANYGYTF. CDR3 bases: TGTGCCAGCTCACCATACAGGGAGTCTGCTAACTATGGCTACACCTTC.